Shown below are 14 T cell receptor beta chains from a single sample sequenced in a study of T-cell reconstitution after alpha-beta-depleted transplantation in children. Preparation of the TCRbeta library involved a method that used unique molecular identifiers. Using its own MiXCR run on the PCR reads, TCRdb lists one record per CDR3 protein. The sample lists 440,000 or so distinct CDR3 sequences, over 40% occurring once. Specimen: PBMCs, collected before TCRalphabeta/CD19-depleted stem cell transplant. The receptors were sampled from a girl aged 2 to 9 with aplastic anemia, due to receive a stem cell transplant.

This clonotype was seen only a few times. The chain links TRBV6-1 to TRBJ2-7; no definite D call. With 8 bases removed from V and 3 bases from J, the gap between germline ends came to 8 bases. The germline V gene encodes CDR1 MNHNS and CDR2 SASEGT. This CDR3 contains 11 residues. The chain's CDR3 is CASVHYYEQYF. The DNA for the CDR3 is TGTGCCAGCGTGCATTACTACGAGCAGTACTTC.

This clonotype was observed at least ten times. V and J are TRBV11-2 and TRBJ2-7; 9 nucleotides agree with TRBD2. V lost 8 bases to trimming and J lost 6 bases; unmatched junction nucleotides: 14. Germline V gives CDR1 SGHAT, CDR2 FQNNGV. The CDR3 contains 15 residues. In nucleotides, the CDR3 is TGTGCCAGCTCCCTGGGAGCGGGAGGCCAAGGCGAGCAGTACTTC. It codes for CASSLGAGGQGEQYF.

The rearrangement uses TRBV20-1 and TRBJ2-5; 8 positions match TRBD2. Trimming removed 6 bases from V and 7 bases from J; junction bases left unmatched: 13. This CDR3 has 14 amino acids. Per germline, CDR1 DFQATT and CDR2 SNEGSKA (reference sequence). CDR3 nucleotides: TGCAGTGCCCTCCTACAGCGGGGGATAGGGACCCAGTACTTC. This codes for CSALLQRGIGTQYF.

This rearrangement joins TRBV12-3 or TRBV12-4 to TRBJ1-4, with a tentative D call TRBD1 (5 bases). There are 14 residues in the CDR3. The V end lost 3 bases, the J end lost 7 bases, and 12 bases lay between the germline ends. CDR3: CASSLGPTSEKLFF. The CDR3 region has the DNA TGTGCCAGCAGTTTGGGGCCAACCAGTGAAAAACTGTTTTTT.

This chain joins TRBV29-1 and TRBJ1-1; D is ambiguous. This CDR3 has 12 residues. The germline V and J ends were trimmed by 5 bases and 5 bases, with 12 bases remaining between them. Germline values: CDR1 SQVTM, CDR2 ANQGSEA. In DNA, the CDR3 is TGCAGCGTTACCTTGAGGACGACTGAAGCTTTCTTT. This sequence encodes CSVTLRTTEAFF. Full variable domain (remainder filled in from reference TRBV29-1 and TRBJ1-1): SAVISQKPSRDICQRGTSLTIQCQVDSQVTMMFWYRQQPGQSLTLIATANQGSEATYESGFVIDKFPISRPNLTFSTLTVSNMSPEDSSIYLCSVTLRTTEAFFGQGTRLTVV.

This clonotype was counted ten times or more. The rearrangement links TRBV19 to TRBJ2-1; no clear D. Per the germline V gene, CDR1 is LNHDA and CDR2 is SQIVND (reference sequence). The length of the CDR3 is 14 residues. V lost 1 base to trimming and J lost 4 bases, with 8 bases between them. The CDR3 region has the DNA TGTGCCAGTAGTATAGTCCCACATTACAATGAGCAGTTCTTC. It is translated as CASSIVPHYNEQFF.

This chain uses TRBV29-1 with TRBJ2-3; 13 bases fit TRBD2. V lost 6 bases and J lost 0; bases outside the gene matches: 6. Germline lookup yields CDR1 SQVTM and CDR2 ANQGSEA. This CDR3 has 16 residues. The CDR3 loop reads CSVGGLAGLSTDTQYF. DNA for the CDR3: TGCAGCGTCGGGGGACTAGCGGGACTAAGCACAGATACGCAGTATTTT.

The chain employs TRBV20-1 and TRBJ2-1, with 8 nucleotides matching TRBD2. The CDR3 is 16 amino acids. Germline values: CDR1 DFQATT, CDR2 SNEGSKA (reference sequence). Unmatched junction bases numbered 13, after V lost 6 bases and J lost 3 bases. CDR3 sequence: CSALATSSGYYNEQFF. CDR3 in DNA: TGCAGTGCCCTAGCCACGTCTAGCGGGTACTACAATGAGCAGTTCTTC.

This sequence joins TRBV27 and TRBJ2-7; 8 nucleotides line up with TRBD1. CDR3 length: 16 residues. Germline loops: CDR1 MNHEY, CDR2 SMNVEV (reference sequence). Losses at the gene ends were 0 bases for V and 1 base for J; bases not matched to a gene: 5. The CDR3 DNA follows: TGTGCCAGCAGTTTATCCGGACAGGGAGGATCCTACGAGCAGTACTTC. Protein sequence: CASSLSGQGGSYEQYF.

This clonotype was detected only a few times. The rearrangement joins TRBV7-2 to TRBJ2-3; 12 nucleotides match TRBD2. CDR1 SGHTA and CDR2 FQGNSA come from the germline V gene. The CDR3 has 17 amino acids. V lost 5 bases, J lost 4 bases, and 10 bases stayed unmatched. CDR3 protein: CASSPPRTSGIADTQYF. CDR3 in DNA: TGTGCCAGCAGCCCGCCCCGGACTAGCGGGATAGCAGATACGCAGTATTTT.

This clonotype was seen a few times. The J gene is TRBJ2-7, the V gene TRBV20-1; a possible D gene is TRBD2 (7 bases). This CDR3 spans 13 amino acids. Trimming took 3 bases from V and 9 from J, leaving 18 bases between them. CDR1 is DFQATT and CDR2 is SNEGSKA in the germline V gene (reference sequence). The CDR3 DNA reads TGCAGTGCTAGCACGGGGGGCCCTCTGGGGCAGTACTTC. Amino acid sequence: CSASTGGPLGQYF.

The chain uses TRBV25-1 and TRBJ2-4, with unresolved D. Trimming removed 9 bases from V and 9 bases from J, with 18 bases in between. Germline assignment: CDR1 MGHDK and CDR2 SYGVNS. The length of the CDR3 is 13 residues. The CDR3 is CARGIECKGIQYF. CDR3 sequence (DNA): TGTGCCAGGGGTATCGAATGTAAAGGCATTCAGTACTTC.

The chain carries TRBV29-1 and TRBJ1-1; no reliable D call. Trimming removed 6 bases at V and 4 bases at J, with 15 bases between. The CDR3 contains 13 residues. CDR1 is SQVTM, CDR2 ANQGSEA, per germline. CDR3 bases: TGCAGCGTCCCTGAGACACGATTCACTGAAGCTTTCTTT. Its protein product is CSVPETRFTEAFF.

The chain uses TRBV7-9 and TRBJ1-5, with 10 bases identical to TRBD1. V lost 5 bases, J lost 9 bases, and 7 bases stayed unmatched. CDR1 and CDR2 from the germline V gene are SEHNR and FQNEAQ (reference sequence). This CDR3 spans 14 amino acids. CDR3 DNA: TGTGCCAGCAGCACTGGGACAGGGGATCGGCCCCAGCATTTT. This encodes CASSTGTGDRPQHF.